This T cell receptor (beta chain) was sequenced in a study of T cells in narcolepsy. Study as a whole: Healthy controls were enrolled alongside patients with narcolepsy type 1 or type 2.

Germline loops: CDR1 SGHRS, CDR2 YFSETQ. Trimming stripped 4 bases from V and 4 bases from J, with 14 bases between. The CDR3 consists of 14 residues. Remarks on this clone: Its target is unknown.

Findings of the study overall: Blood of same and different patients, but not healthy controls, reportedly held recurring autoreactive clonotypes. Comparing one patient's CSF and blood CD4+ clonotypes highlighted HCRT- and TRIB2-specific autoreactive clonotypes. No autoreactive T cell clone sequences appeared in some memory CD4+ repertoires.

Sequenced by immunoSEQ multiplex PCR; TCRdb stores in-frame clones only, minus some. Among some 34,000 clones listed, about nine tenths were seen once. The sequencing input was CD45RA- memory CD4+ T cells from PBMCs. The receptor was isolated from a human donor with narcolepsy. This rearrangement joins TRBV5-1 to TRBJ1-2; TRBD1 is a possible D gene (6 bases). The chain's CDR3 is CASSTLTGTYGYTF. CDR3 coding DNA: TGCGCCAGCAGCACCTTGACAGGAACCTATGGCTACACCTTC.